The next 5 T cell receptor beta chains were all read from a single sample in a study of T cell repertoires in cytomegalovirus infection. TCRdb called the reads again in MiXCR, with one record for every CDR3 protein. The sample includes roughly 600,000 distinct CDR3 sequences, 20% to 25% seen only once; the top ten take 7.5% to 9%. Sequenced material: CD8+ T cells from PBMCs. Receptors were obtained from a human donor in good health (CMV status not recorded). Some clones in this sample may be carry-over from other donors' samples.

The chain couples TRBV20-1 to TRBJ2-1, with D uncertain. The CDR3 consists of 14 residues. The V gene lost 2 bases and the J gene lost 8 bases, with 16 bases spanning the gap. CDR1 and CDR2 (germline): DFQATT, SNEGSKA (reference sequence). CDR3 amino acids: CSARFATLWHEQFF. CDR3 nucleotide sequence: TGCAGTGCTAGATTCGCAACCCTATGGCATGAGCAGTTCTTC.

The table lists this clonotype with many counts. The chain combines TRBV6-6 with TRBJ2-7; TRBD1 matches 10 bases. The J segment lost 6 bases and the V segment lost 4 bases, leaving 9 bases of the junction unmatched. Germline V gives CDR1 MNHNY, CDR2 SVGAGI (reference sequence). CDR3 length: 15 amino acids. The CDR3 sequence: CASSSPMGQGLEQYF. DNA of the CDR3: TGTGCCAGCAGTTCCCCAATGGGACAGGGGCTCGAGCAGTACTTC.

Concerning this clonotype itself: At one of its ends the junction is not consistent with the germline gene, which may arise from a read error. J is TRBJ1-4 and V is TRBV12-3 or TRBV12-4; possibly TRBD1 for D (6 bases). There are 18 residues in the CDR3. Here the CDR3 reads CANSARDTERATNEKLFF. CDR3 nucleotide sequence: TGTGCCAACAGTGCGCGGGACACAGAGAGGGCAACTAATGAAAAACTGTTTTTT.

In this sample, this clonotype turned up a few times. The V and J genes are TRBV27 and TRBJ2-7, with a weak D call TRBD2 (6 bases). CDR3 length: 18 residues. Germline V gene sequence: CDR1 MNHEY, CDR2 SMNVEV (reference sequence). The CDR3 nucleotides are TGTGCACCCAAAAGCCGGGACTTACCTCCTCCGAGCTCCTACGAGCAGTACGTC. Protein sequence: CAPKSRDLPPPSSYEQYV.

This clonotype has a handful of counts. The chain uses TRBV4-1 and TRBJ2-3, with D tentatively TRBD1 or TRBD2 (5 bases each). The germline CDR1 and CDR2 sequences are MGHRA and YSYEKL. V was cut by 2 bases and J by 4 bases, with 19 bases left in between. The CDR3 is 17 residues long. CDR3: CASSQLSGTDIADTQYF. CDR3 in DNA: TGCGCCAGCAGCCAATTATCCGGGACCGATATCGCAGATACGCAGTATTTT.